The 8 T cell receptor beta chains in this list originate from one sample, sequenced in a study of control samples from healthy donors and cancer patients. The data were produced by immunoSEQ multiplex PCR, yet TCRdb's version contains in-frame clones alone and is incomplete. The profile shows about 100,000 clones, roughly 87% of them singletons. Sequencing was performed on blood. The receptors shown here come from a woman aged 45 to 65 in good health.

The chain uses TRBV3-1 (or the pseudogene TRBV3-2) and TRBJ1-2; weak D call: TRBD1 (6 bases). Germline CDR1 is LGHDT and CDR2 is YNNKEL (reference sequence). Trimming stripped 0 bases from V and 4 bases from J, with 6 bases between. The CDR3 runs to 13 residues. The CDR3 DNA reads TGTGCCAGCAGCCAAGAGGGGGCCTATGGCTACACCTTC. As protein: CASSQEGAYGYTF.

The V and J genes are TRBV5-1 and TRBJ1-1, with D possibly TRBD1 on 5 matching bases. Trimming removed 0 bases at V and 7 bases at J, with 16 bases between. The V gene's germline CDR1 is SGHRS and CDR2 YFSETQ. The CDR3 extends over 15 amino acids. CDR3: CASSLAGSRQREAFF. CDR3 bases: TGCGCCAGCAGCTTGGCCGGCAGCCGACAGCGTGAAGCTTTCTTT.

This clone appeared a single time. The gene calls are TRBV3-1 (or the pseudogene TRBV3-2) and TRBJ2-7, with D possibly matching TRBD1 (6 bases). The CDR3 is 15 amino acids. V dropped 4 bases and J dropped 0 bases, with 13 bases sitting between them. Germline-derived CDR1 and CDR2 are LGHDT and YNNKEL (reference sequence). The CDR3 bases are TGTGCCAGCAGCCGGCAGGGGTACAGCTCCTACGAGCAGTACTTC. It yields the protein CASSRQGYSSYEQYF.

V and J are TRBV5-1 and TRBJ2-3, with D possibly being TRBD2 (5 bases). Deletions cut 2 bases from V and 4 bases from J, with 8 bases between. The CDR3 has 13 amino acids. Germline lookup yields CDR1 SGHRS and CDR2 YFSETQ. CDR3 nucleotides: TGCGCCAGCAGCTTTGAGGGCTCAGATACGCAGTATTTT. This codes for CASSFEGSDTQYF.

The chain carries TRBV7-2 and TRBJ2-7; TRBD2 matches at 8 bases. The CDR3 is made up of 13 amino acids. Trimming took 5 bases from V and 5 from J; bases not matched to a gene: 5. CDR1 and CDR2 from the germline V gene are SGHTA and FQGNSA. The CDR3 loop reads CASSRLANHEQYV. The CDR3 DNA is TGTGCCAGCAGCCGACTAGCGAACCACGAGCAGTACGTC.

The gene calls are TRBV6-5 and TRBJ1-2; D is unresolved. This CDR3 spans 12 amino acids. Germline loops: CDR1 MNHEY, CDR2 SVGAGI. V lost 6 bases and J lost 7, with 12 bases in between. The CDR3 sequence is CASSPTPTGYTF. The CDR3 bases are TGTGCCAGCAGCCCGACACCGACTGGCTACACCTTC.

V is TRBV4-1 and J is TRBJ2-3; D not certain. CDR3 length: 15 amino acids. V lost 0 bases and J lost 2, with 9 bases in between. Germline CDR1 reads MGHRA; CDR2 reads YSYEKL. CDR3 amino acids: CASSQDEAPTDTQYF. As DNA, the CDR3 is TGCGCCAGCAGCCAAGACGAGGCCCCCACAGATACGCAGTATTTT.

This clone was recorded once. This sequence joins TRBV19 and TRBJ1-2; TRBD1 agrees at 9 bases. The CDR3 is 15 residues long. V was pared by 7 bases and J by 2 bases, with 8 bases of the junction left unmatched. Germline V gene data show CDR1 as LNHDA and CDR2 as SQIVND (reference sequence). This CDR3 is CASNTKGTGNYGYTF. The CDR3 bases are TGTGCCAGTAATACGAAGGGGACAGGGAACTATGGCTACACCTTC.